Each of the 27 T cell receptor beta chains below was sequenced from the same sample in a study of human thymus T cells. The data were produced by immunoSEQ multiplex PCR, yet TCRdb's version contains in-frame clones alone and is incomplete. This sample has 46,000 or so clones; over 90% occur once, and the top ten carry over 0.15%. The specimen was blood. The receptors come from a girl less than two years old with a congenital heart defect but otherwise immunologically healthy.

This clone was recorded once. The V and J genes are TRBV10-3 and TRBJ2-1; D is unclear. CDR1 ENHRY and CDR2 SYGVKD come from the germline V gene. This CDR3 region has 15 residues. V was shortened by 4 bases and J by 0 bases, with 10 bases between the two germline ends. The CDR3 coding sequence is TGTGCCATCAGTGCACAGCCCAGCTCCTACAATGAGCAGTTCTTC. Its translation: CAISAQPSSYNEQFF.

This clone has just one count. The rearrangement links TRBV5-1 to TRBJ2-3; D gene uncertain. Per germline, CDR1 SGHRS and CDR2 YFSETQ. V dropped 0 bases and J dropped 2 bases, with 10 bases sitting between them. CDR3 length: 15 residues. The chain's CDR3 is CASSLGLSPTDTQYF. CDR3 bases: TGCGCCAGCAGCTTGGGCCTCTCCCCCACAGATACGCAGTATTTT. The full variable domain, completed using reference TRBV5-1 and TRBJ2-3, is KAGVTQTPRYLIKTRGQQVTLSCSPISGHRSVSWYQQTPGQGLQFLFEYFSETQRNKGNFPGRFSGRQFSNSRSEMNVSTLELGDSALYLCASSLGLSPTDTQYFGPGTRLTVL.

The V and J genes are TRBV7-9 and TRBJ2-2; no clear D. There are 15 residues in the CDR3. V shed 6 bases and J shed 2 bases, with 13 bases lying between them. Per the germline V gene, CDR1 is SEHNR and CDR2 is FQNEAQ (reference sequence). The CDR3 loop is CASRHKHVNTGELFF. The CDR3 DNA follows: TGTGCCAGCAGACATAAGCATGTCAACACCGGGGAGCTGTTTTTT.

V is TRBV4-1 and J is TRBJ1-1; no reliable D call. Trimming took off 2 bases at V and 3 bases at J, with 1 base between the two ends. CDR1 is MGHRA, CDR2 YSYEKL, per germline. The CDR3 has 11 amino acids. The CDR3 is CASSQYTEAFF. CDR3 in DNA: TGCGCCAGCAGCCAATACACTGAAGCTTTCTTT.

The DNA for the CDR3 is TGTGCCAGCAGTGTAAACGGTTTCGAGACCCAGTACTTC. Amino acid sequence: CASSVNGFETQYF. The chain recombines TRBV2 with TRBJ2-5; no firm D call. The germline V gene has CDR1 SNHLY and CDR2 FYNNEI. This CDR3 contains 13 residues. V was shortened by 4 bases and J by 5 bases, with 11 bases between the two germline ends.

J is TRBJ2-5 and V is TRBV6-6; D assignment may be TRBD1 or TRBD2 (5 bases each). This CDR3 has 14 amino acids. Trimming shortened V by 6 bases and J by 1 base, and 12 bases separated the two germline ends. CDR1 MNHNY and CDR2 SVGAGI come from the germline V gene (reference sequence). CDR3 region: CASRKQRGQETQYF. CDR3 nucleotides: TGTGCCAGCAGGAAGCAGAGGGGCCAAGAGACCCAGTACTTC.

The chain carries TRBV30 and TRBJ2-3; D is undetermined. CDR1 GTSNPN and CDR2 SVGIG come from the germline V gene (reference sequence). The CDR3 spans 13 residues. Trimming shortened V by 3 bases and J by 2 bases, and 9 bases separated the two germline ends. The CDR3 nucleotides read TGTGCCTGGAGACGGCAGCTCACAGATACGCAGTATTTT. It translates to CAWRRQLTDTQYF.

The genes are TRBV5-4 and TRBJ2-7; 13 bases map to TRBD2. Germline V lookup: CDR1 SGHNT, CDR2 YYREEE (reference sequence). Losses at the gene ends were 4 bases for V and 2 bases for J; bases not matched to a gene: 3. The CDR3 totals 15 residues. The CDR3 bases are TGTGCCAGCAGCCCCGGACTAGCGGGAGCCTACGAGCAGTACTTC. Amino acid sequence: CASSPGLAGAYEQYF.

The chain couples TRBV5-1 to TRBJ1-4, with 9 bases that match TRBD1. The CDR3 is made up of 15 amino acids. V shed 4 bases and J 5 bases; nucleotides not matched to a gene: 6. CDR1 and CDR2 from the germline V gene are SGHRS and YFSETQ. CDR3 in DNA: TGCGCCAGCAGCCTGGGGGGACAGGGAAATGAAAAACTGTTTTTT. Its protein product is CASSLGGQGNEKLFF.

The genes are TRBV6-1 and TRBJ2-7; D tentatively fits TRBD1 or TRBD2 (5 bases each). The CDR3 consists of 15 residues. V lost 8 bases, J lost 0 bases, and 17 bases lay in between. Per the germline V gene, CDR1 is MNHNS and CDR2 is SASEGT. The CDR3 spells CASFRQGVPSYEQYF. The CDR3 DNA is TGTGCCAGCTTTAGGCAGGGAGTGCCCTCCTACGAGCAGTACTTC.

The CDR3 coding sequence is TGTGCCAGCAGTTACCGGACTAGCGGGGCCTCCTACGAGCAGTACTTC. Its translation: CASSYRTSGASYEQYF. The J gene is TRBJ2-7, the V gene TRBV6-6; 12 bases align to TRBD2. Germline CDR1 and CDR2: MNHNY and SVGAGI (reference sequence). This CDR3 has 16 residues. V trimming: 2 bases; J trimming: 0 bases; junction bases outside the gene matches: 2.

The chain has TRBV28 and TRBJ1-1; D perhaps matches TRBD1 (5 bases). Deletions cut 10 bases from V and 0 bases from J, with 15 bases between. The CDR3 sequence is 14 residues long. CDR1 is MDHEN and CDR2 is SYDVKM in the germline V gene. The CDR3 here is CATLGGAMNTEAFF. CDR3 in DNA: TGTGCCACCCTTGGCGGGGCAATGAACACTGAAGCTTTCTTT.

This CDR3 reads CASSRDRGLSNQPQHF. The DNA for the CDR3 is TGTGCCAGTAGTCGGGACAGGGGGCTTAGCAATCAGCCCCAGCATTTT. The chain recombines TRBV19 with TRBJ1-5, with 12 bases identical to TRBD1. With 5 bases clipped from V and 0 bases from J, the junction kept 2 bases outside the gene matches. Germline CDR1 reads LNHDA; CDR2 reads SQIVND (reference sequence). The CDR3 has 16 residues. The complete variable domain, with remaining parts taken from reference TRBV19 and TRBJ1-5, reads DGGITQSPKYLFRKEGQNVTLSCEQNLNHDAMYWYRQDPGQGLRLIYYSQIVNDFQKGDIAEGYSVSREKKESFPLTVTSAQKNPTAFYLCASSRDRGLSNQPQHFGDGTRLSIL.

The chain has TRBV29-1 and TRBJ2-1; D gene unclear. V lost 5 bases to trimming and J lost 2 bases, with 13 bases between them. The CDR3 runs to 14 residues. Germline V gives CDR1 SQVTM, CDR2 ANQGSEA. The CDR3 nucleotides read TGCAGCGTTACTTCCAGGAGTACCTACAATGAGCAGTTCTTC. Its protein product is CSVTSRSTYNEQFF.

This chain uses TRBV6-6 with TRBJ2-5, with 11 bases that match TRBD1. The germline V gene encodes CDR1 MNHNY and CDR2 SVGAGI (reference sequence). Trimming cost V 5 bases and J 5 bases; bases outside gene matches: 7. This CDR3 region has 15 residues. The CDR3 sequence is CASSHPGQGGETQYF. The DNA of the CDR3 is TGTGCCAGCAGTCACCCGGGACAGGGGGGGGAGACCCAGTACTTC.

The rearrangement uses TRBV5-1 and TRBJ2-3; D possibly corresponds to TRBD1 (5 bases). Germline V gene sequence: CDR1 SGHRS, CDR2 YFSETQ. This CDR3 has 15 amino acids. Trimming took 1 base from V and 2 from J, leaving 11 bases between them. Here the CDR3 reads CASSLTGTLTDTQYF. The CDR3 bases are TGCGCCAGCAGCTTGACAGGAACCCTCACAGATACGCAGTATTTT.

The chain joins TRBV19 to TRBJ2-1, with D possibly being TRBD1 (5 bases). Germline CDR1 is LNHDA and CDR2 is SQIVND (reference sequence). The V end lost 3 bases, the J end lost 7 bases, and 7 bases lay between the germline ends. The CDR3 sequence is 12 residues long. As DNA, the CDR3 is TGTGCCAGTAGTATGGCAGGGAATGAGCAGTTCTTC. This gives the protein CASSMAGNEQFF.

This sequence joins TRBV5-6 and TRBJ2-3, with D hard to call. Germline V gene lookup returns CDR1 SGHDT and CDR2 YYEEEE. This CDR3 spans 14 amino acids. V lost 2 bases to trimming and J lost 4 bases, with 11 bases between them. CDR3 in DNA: TGTGCCAGCAGCTTCCGTCTGCCGGCAGATACGCAGTATTTT. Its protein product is CASSFRLPADTQYF. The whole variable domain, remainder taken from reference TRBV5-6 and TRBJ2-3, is DAGVTQSPTHLIKTRGQQVTLRCSPKSGHDTVSWYQQALGQGPQFIFQYYEEEERQRGNFPDRFSGHQFPNYSSELNVNALLLGDSALYLCASSFRLPADTQYFGPGTRLTVL.

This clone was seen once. For the CDR3, the DNA is TGTGCCAGCTCACCTGGGCTAGCGGTATCCTACGAGCAGTACTTC. Protein product: CASSPGLAVSYEQYF. This chain links TRBV18 with TRBJ2-7; 7 bases agree with TRBD2. The germline V gene encodes CDR1 KGHSH and CDR2 LQKENI. The CDR3 contains 15 residues. Trimming removed 3 bases from V and 1 base from J; junction bases left unmatched: 6.

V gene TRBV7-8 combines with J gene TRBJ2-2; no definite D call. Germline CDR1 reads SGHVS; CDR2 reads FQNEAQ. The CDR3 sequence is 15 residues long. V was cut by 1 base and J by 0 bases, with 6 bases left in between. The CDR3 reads CASSLGPANTGELFF. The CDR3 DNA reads TGTGCCAGCAGCTTAGGACCGGCGAACACCGGGGAGCTGTTTTTT. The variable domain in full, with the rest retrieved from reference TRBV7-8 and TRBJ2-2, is GAGVSQSPRYKVAKRGQDVALRCDPISGHVSLFWYQQALGQGPEFLTYFQNEAQLDKSGLPSDRFFAERPEGSVSTLKIQRTQQEDSAVYLCASSLGPANTGELFFGEGSRLTVL.

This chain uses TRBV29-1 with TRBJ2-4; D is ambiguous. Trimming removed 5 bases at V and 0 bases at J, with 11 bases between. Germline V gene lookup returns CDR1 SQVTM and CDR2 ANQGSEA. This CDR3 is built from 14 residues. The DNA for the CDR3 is TGCAGCGTTATCGAGCAGCTAGCCAAAAACATTCAGTACTTC. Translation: CSVIEQLAKNIQYF.

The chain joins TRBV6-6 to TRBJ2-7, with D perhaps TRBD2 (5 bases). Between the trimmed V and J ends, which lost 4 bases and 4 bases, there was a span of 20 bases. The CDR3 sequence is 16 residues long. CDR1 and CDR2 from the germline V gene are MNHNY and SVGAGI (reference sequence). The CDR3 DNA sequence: TGTGCCAGCAGTTTCCGCCTGGACTGGAGCATGTACGAGCAGTACTTC. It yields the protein CASSFRLDWSMYEQYF.

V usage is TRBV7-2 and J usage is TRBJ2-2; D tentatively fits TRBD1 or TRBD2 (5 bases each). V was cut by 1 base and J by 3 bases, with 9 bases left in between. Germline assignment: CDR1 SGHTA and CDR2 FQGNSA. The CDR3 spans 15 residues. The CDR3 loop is CASSLGGGYTGELFF. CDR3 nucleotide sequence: TGTGCCAGCAGCTTAGGTGGGGGTTACACCGGGGAGCTGTTTTTT. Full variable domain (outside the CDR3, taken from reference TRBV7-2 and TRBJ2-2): GAGVSQSPSNKVTEKGKDVELRCDPISGHTALYWYRQSLGQGLEFLIYFQGNSAPDKSGLPSDRFSAERTGGSVSTLTIQRTQQEDSAVYLCASSLGGGYTGELFFGEGSRLTVL.

CDR3 DNA sequence: TGTGCCAGCAGCCTGGGACTAGCGCTCACAGATACGCAGTATTTT. This gives the protein CASSLGLALTDTQYF. V usage is TRBV2 and J usage is TRBJ2-3; 10 bases agree with TRBD2. Germline CDR1 reads SNHLY; CDR2 reads FYNNEI. This CDR3 comprises 15 residues. Trimming at V came to 6 bases and at J to 2 bases, leaving 5 bases not matched to a gene.

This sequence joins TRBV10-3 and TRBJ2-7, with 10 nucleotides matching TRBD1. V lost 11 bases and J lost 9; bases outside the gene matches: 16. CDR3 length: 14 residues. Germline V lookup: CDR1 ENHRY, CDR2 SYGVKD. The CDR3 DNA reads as TGTGCCGCCCAGCCGGGACAGGGGAGAGAGGGGCAGTACTTC. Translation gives CAAQPGQGREGQYF.

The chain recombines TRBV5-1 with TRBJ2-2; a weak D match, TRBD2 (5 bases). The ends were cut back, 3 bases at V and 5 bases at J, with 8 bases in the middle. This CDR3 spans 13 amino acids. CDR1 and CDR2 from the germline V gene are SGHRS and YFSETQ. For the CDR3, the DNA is TGCGCCAGCAGCTCCAGACTAACCGGGGAGCTGTTTTTT. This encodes CASSSRLTGELFF.

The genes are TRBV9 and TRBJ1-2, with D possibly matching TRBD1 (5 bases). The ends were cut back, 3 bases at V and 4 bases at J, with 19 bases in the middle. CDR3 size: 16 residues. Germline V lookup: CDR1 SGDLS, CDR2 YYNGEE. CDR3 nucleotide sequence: TGTGCCAGCAGCGACGGGGCCAGGACTTCCAGCTATGGCTACACCTTC. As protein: CASSDGARTSSYGYTF.